Listed here are 18 T cell receptor beta chains from one sample, sequenced in a study of blood T cell repertoires in COVID-19. Profiling relied on immunoSEQ multiplex PCR, and the TCRdb table lists in-frame clones only, not all of them. This table holds some 160,000 clones, around 85% found once. Material for sequencing was PBMCs or T cells enriched from blood (not recorded which). The receptors come from a woman aged 40 to 50 who had recovered from COVID-19.

The V gene is TRBV7-9, the J gene TRBJ1-2; no clear D gene. V was cut by 3 bases and J by 2 bases, with 13 bases left in between. This CDR3 region has 15 residues. In germline, CDR1 is SEHNR, CDR2 FQNEAQ (reference sequence). CDR3 bases: TGTGCCAGCAGCTTTCAGGTGACGGTGAACTATGGCTACACCTTC. Protein sequence: CASSFQVTVNYGYTF. Variable domain in full (rest from reference TRBV7-9 and TRBJ1-2): DTGVSQNPRHKITKRGQNVTFRCDPISEHNRLYWYRQTLGQGPEFLTYFQNEAQLEKSRLLSDRFSAERPKGSFSTLEIQRTEQGDSAMYLCASSFQVTVNYGYTFGSGTRLTVV.

The chain is built from TRBV27 and TRBJ2-7; a possible D gene is TRBD2 (5 bases). V gave up 2 bases and J gave up 5 bases, with 13 bases separating them. In germline, CDR1 is MNHEY, CDR2 SMNVEV (reference sequence). The length of the CDR3 is 14 residues. DNA of the CDR3: TGTGCCAGCAGTTTAATTCCCCTCGGGGACGAGCAGTACTTC. Encoded protein: CASSLIPLGDEQYF.

The chain joins TRBV7-3 to TRBJ2-1; 8 positions match TRBD2. J was trimmed by 6 bases and V by 3 bases; bases with no gene match: 1. Looked up from germline, CDR1 is SGHTA and CDR2 is FQGTGA. The CDR3 is made up of 13 amino acids. In nucleotides, the CDR3 is TGTGCCAGCAGCTTTGGGACTAGCAATGAGCAGTTCTTC. It yields the protein CASSFGTSNEQFF.

The rearrangement uses TRBV6-5 and TRBJ2-7; the match to TRBD1 covers 7 bases. The germline V gene has CDR1 MNHEY and CDR2 SVGAGI. CDR3 size: 14 residues. The V segment lost 6 bases and the J segment 5 bases; nucleotides outside the gene matches: 10. Here the CDR3 DNA reads TGTGCCAGCAGCCCCCCCACAACAGGGGACGAGCAGTACTTC. Its protein is CASSPPTTGDEQYF.

This sequence joins TRBV27 and TRBJ1-4; TRBD1 agrees at 7 bases. Germline V gives CDR1 MNHEY, CDR2 SMNVEV (reference sequence). V lost 3 bases and J lost 5; bases outside the gene matches: 3. The CDR3 is 14 amino acids. The CDR3 is CASSFSRGNEKLFF. CDR3 DNA sequence: TGTGCCAGCAGTTTCTCCAGGGGGAATGAAAAACTGTTTTTT.

The V call is TRBV2, the J call TRBJ1-4, with D maybe TRBD1 (6 bases). Trimming shortened V by 2 bases and J by 2 bases, and 18 bases separated the two germline ends. CDR3 length: 18 amino acids. In germline, CDR1 is SNHLY, CDR2 FYNNEI. CDR3 residues: CASSERALGALTNEKLFF. CDR3 DNA sequence: TGTGCCAGCAGTGAAAGGGCGTTGGGGGCGCTTACTAATGAAAAACTGTTTTTT. The full variable domain, completed using reference TRBV2 and TRBJ1-4, is EPEVTQTPSHQVTQMGQEVILRCVPISNHLYFYWYRQILGQKVEFLVSFYNNEISEKSEIFDDQFSVERPDGSNFTLKIRSTKLEDSAMYFCASSERALGALTNEKLFFGSGTQLSVL.

In this sample, this clone turned up once. This chain links TRBV12-3 or TRBV12-4 with TRBJ2-7; tentatively, D is TRBD1 (5 bases). Between the trimmed V and J ends, which lost 1 base and 6 bases, there was a span of 10 bases. The CDR3 consists of 13 residues. The CDR3 here is CASSLVWGGEQYF. The CDR3 region has the DNA TGTGCCAGCAGTTTAGTCTGGGGCGGCGAGCAGTACTTC.

The gene calls are TRBV7-8 and TRBJ1-5, with 7 bases aligning to TRBD1. Per germline, CDR1 SGHVS and CDR2 FQNEAQ. CDR3 length: 16 amino acids. Trimming at V came to 4 bases and at J to 0 bases, leaving 6 bases not matched to a gene. The CDR3 region is CASSSGQAFSNQPQHF. CDR3 nucleotides: TGTGCCAGCAGCTCCGGACAGGCGTTTAGCAATCAGCCCCAGCATTTT.

The rearrangement links TRBV6-1 to TRBJ1-2, with D possibly matching TRBD1 (6 bases). The CDR3 extends over 15 amino acids. Looked up from germline, CDR1 is MNHNS and CDR2 is SASEGT. The V end lost 1 base, the J end lost 5 bases, and 14 bases lay between the germline ends. CDR3 DNA: TGTGCCAGCAGTGAAGGGGACGGGACAAGTTATGGCTACACCTTC. Protein product: CASSEGDGTSYGYTF.

The table lists this clone with a few counts. The chain couples TRBV6-5 to TRBJ1-2, with 10 bases aligning to TRBD1. The CDR3 spans 14 residues. The V gene end was trimmed by 6 bases and the J gene end by 7 bases; junction bases not matched to a gene: 8. CDR1 is MNHEY, CDR2 SVGAGI, per germline. This chain's CDR3 is CASRTGTGAFGYTF. DNA for the CDR3: TGTGCCAGCAGAACCGGGACAGGGGCTTTTGGCTACACCTTC.

In DNA, the CDR3 is TGTGCCAGCAGCGTGGGACTAGCGGGGGGGCCGAGTAGCACAGATACGCAGTATTTT. Amino acids: CASSVGLAGGPSSTDTQYF. The rearrangement joins TRBV13 to TRBJ2-3; 16 positions agree with TRBD2. The CDR3 is 19 residues long. Germline lookup yields CDR1 PRHDT and CDR2 FYEKMQ (reference sequence). V trimming: 5 bases; J trimming: 0 bases; junction bases outside the gene matches: 8.

V is TRBV16 and J is TRBJ2-3; TRBD2 might be the D (6 bases). In germline, CDR1 is KGHSY, CDR2 FQNENV. CDR3 length: 15 amino acids. V was clipped by 4 bases and J by 5 bases, with 16 bases between them. CDR3 in DNA: TGTGCCAGCAGCCCCGGAGGGGATGGGAAAGATACGCAGTATTTT. Its translation is CASSPGGDGKDTQYF.

This chain uses TRBV5-1 with TRBJ2-3; TRBD2 agrees at 13 bases. Germline CDR1 SGHRS, CDR2 YFSETQ. Trimming removed 2 bases from V and 8 bases from J; junction bases left unmatched: 8. The CDR3 contains 16 residues. The CDR3 loop is CASSFTSGRAGSTQYF. The CDR3 nucleotides read TGCGCCAGCAGCTTCACTAGCGGGAGGGCGGGCAGTACGCAGTATTTT.

This chain connects TRBV29-1 to TRBJ1-1, with a weak D call TRBD1 (5 bases). Trimming left V 2 bases short and J 5 bases short, with 18 bases between. CDR1 SQVTM and CDR2 ANQGSEA come from the germline V gene. This CDR3 contains 15 residues. The CDR3 region is CSVEPPVRVGTEAFF. As DNA, the CDR3 is TGCAGCGTTGAACCGCCCGTCAGGGTGGGGACTGAAGCTTTCTTT.

V gene TRBV9 combines with J gene TRBJ1-3; 10 bases line up with TRBD1. This CDR3 has 18 amino acids. The germline V gene encodes CDR1 SGDLS and CDR2 YYNGEE. The junction had 11 bases not matched to a gene; V was cut back by 3 bases and J by 2 bases. The CDR3 spells CASSARQGATIPGNTIYF. The CDR3, as DNA: TGTGCCAGCAGCGCCCGACAGGGGGCGACAATCCCTGGAAACACCATATATTTT.

The CDR3 DNA is TGTGCCGGCTCCACCGATAATGAGCAGTTCTTC. It encodes CAGSTDNEQFF. V usage is TRBV27 and J usage is TRBJ2-1; D uncertain. This CDR3 contains 11 residues. V lost 11 bases and J 7 bases, leaving 12 bases between the germline ends. CDR1 and CDR2 from the germline V gene are MNHEY and SMNVEV (reference sequence).

The J gene is TRBJ2-5, the V gene TRBV11-2; D is possibly TRBD2 (5 bases). The CDR3 is 15 amino acids. The germline CDR1 and CDR2 sequences are SGHAT and FQNNGV. Trimming left V 0 bases short and J 1 base short, with 9 bases between. The CDR3: CASSLEVGAQETQYF. The DNA for the CDR3 is TGTGCCAGCAGCTTAGAAGTGGGAGCCCAAGAGACCCAGTACTTC.

This chain joins TRBV5-4 and TRBJ1-2; 9 nucleotides match TRBD1. The CDR3 is 14 amino acids. V shed 5 bases, J shed 0 bases, and the junction held 2 bases outside the gene matches. Germline CDR1 reads SGHNT; CDR2 reads YYREEE (reference sequence). The CDR3 nucleotides read TGTGCCAGCAGTCGGGACAGGGCTAACTATGGCTACACCTTC. Translation gives CASSRDRANYGYTF.